Shown below are 14 T cell receptor beta chains from a single sample sequenced in a study of identical twins. TCRdb itself ran the 5' RACE reads through MiXCR, one entry per CDR3 protein. The data contain 600,000 to 850,000 distinct CDR3 sequences, 15% to 20% of them seen just once; the ten biggest clones take up over 10%. These data also featured in a second study, about T cells expressing NK-cell markers.

Material for sequencing was PBMCs. The receptors were gathered from a woman in her late teens or twenties in good health.

This clonotype was seen only a few times. The chain is built from TRBV5-1 and TRBJ2-5; D gene uncertain. Trimming left V 1 base short and J 4 bases short, with 8 bases between. The CDR3 has 13 residues. Germline-derived CDR1 and CDR2 are SGHRS and YFSETQ. In DNA, the CDR3 is TGCGCCAGCAGCTTGAACAGATTAGAGACCCAGTACTTC. It codes for CASSLNRLETQYF.

The rearrangement uses TRBV7-2 and TRBJ2-1, with 9 bases fitting TRBD2. This CDR3 has 14 amino acids. Germline V gives CDR1 SGHTA, CDR2 FQGNSA. V gave up 3 bases and J gave up 6 bases; unmatched junction bases: 3. In nucleotides, the CDR3 is TGTGCCAGCAGCTTTGCTAGCGGGACCAATGAGCAGTTCTTC. Its protein product is CASSFASGTNEQFF.

This clonotype was observed a few times. Because the CDR3's place on the DNA is in doubt, the DNA is left out and the CDR3 is given as listed by TCRdb. The chain recombines TRBV12-5 with TRBJ2-7; TRBD1, the table's D call, was not compared with the DNA. Per germline, CDR1 LGHNT and CDR2 FRNRAP. Counting both end residues, the CDR3 totals 11 amino acids. The CDR3 reads CASGFGQGTYF.

There are many counts of this clonotype. The rearrangement links TRBV6-5 to TRBJ2-5, with TRBD2 matching 10 bases. This CDR3 comprises 16 residues. V trimming: 2 bases; J trimming: 2 bases; junction bases outside the gene matches: 5. Germline-derived CDR1 and CDR2 are MNHEY and SVGAGI. The CDR3 loop reads CASSYRTSGLQETQYF. CDR3 nucleotide sequence: TGTGCCAGCAGTTACCGGACTAGCGGACTTCAAGAGACCCAGTACTTC.

The chain joins TRBV9 to TRBJ2-7, with 8 bases lining up with TRBD1. The CDR3 sequence is 16 residues long. Germline CDR1 SGDLS, CDR2 YYNGEE. J lost 3 bases, V lost 3 bases, and 11 bases had no gene match. CDR3 in DNA: TGTGCCAGCAGCGACGGAGGGACAGGACCACTCTACGAGCAGTACTTC. It codes for CASSDGGTGPLYEQYF.

The rearrangement joins TRBV5-1 to TRBJ2-5; 10 bases match TRBD2. J was trimmed by 5 bases and V by 4 bases; bases with no gene match: 5. This CDR3 region has 14 residues. The V gene's germline CDR1 is SGHRS and CDR2 YFSETQ. CDR3 nucleotides: TGCGCCAGCAGCAAGCGGGGGGGCCCGGAGACCCAGTACTTC. Protein product: CASSKRGGPETQYF.

This chain uses TRBV15 with TRBJ2-1, with TRBD2 as a possible D gene (5 bases). V lost 5 bases, J lost 14 bases, and 13 bases lay in between. The germline CDR1 and CDR2 sequences are LNHNV and YYDKDF (reference sequence). This CDR3 region has 11 residues. The CDR3 protein is CATSGRWEKFF. As DNA, the CDR3 is TGTGCCACCAGCGGCCGGTGGGAGAAGTTCTTC.

This clonotype was detected a few times. The chain carries TRBV7-6 and TRBJ2-5, with 10 bases that match TRBD2. Trimming cost V 5 bases and J 4 bases; bases outside gene matches: 10. In germline, CDR1 is SGHVS, CDR2 FNYEAQ. The CDR3 loop spans 16 amino acids. CDR3 bases: TGTGCCAGCAGCCCCCGGACTAGCGGCGCTGGAGAGACCCAGTACTTC. It codes for CASSPRTSGAGETQYF.

The rearrangement links TRBV30 to TRBJ2-3, with D unclear. V was clipped by 4 bases and J by 8 bases, with 19 bases between them. Germline loops: CDR1 GTSNPN, CDR2 SVGIG (reference sequence). The CDR3 loop spans 14 amino acids. The DNA of the CDR3 is TGTGCCTGGACCCCCTCGTCACGGCCGGGTACGCAGTATTTT. As protein: CAWTPSSRPGTQYF.

This chain uses TRBV9 with TRBJ2-7; 8 bases are shared with TRBD1. This CDR3 is built from 16 residues. The V and J ends lost 4 bases and 1 base, in that order; junction bases with no gene match: 10. Germline V gene sequence: CDR1 SGDLS, CDR2 YYNGEE. Here the CDR3 reads CASSPGQVPDSYEQYF. The CDR3 DNA reads as TGTGCCAGCAGCCCGGGACAGGTTCCCGATTCCTACGAGCAGTACTTC.

This clonotype was counted only a few times. The rearrangement uses TRBV20-1 and TRBJ2-1, with a weak D call TRBD2 (5 bases). The ends were cut back, 1 base at V and 3 bases at J, with 10 bases in the middle. This CDR3 is 14 amino acids long. The germline V gene encodes CDR1 DFQATT and CDR2 SNEGSKA (reference sequence). The CDR3 sequence: CSARGQRFYNEQFF. Written as DNA, the CDR3 is TGCAGTGCTAGAGGCCAGCGGTTCTACAATGAGCAGTTCTTC.

The CDR3 nucleotides read TGCAGTGCTAGAGACCGATTGCGGGGAAGTCGAGAGCAGTACTTC. This encodes CSARDRLRGSREQYF. This chain uses TRBV20-1 with TRBJ2-7, with D perhaps matching TRBD2 (6 bases). The germline gives CDR1 DFQATT, CDR2 SNEGSKA (reference sequence). The V gene lost 0 bases and the J gene lost 7 bases, with 19 bases spanning the gap. The CDR3 is made up of 15 amino acids.

V and J are TRBV5-1 and TRBJ2-3, with D uncertain. V was clipped by 0 bases and J by 5 bases, with 10 bases between them. Per the germline V gene, CDR1 is SGHRS and CDR2 is YFSETQ. This CDR3 comprises 14 residues. DNA of the CDR3: TGCGCCAGCAGCTTGGGTCTGGGTAGAGATACGCAGTATTTT. It translates to CASSLGLGRDTQYF.

This sequence joins TRBV7-2 and TRBJ1-6, with no clear D. Germline-derived CDR1 and CDR2 are SGHTA and FQGNSA. The CDR3 totals 15 residues. V was clipped by 2 bases and J by 15 bases, with 20 bases between them. CDR3 region: CASSLFGNWGAVLHF. The CDR3 coding sequence is TGTGCCAGCAGCTTATTCGGAAATTGGGGTGCGGTCCTCCACTTT. Complete variable domain (other parts from reference TRBV7-2 and TRBJ1-6): GAGVSQSPSNKVTEKGKDVELRCDPISGHTALYWYRQSLGQGLEFLIYFQGNSAPDKSGLPSDRFSAERTGGSVSTLTIQRTQQEDSAVYLCASSLFGNWGAVLHFGNGTRLTVT.